This T cell receptor (beta chain) was retrieved from a study of graft-versus-host responses after intestinal transplantation (dated by TCRdb to 2020 to 2022). The study in broad terms: The transplants that recipients received were multivisceral, liver-intestinal, or isolated intestinal. To identify alloreactive clones, pre-transplant mixed lymphocyte reaction products were sequenced and then compared with unstimulated pre-transplant donor and recipient T cells. After intestinal transplantation, graft-versus-host and host-versus-graft alloreactive T cell clones in the graft, circulation and bone marrow were tracked using bulk TCR-beta CDR3 sequencing. Samples from a few later patients were sequenced in-house on an Illumina MiSeq with MiXCR processing rather than by the commercial service. Every recipient was given anti-thymocyte globulin induction, followed by roughly 3 years of maintenance tacrolimus and steroids. Donor T cell macrochimerism was defined as a peak of at least 4% donor T cells among recipient peripheral blood mononuclear cells. The cohort enrolled some 24 intestinal transplant recipients, one of whom was a retransplant, and 3 patients without pretransplant specimens were excluded.

The library was built by means of the immunoSEQ multiplex PCR assay. For most patients, high-throughput TCR-beta CDR3 sequencing of genomic DNA was performed by Adaptive Biotechnologies. The published analysis was carried out like this. TCR sequencing data were retrieved from Adaptive's ImmunoSEQ software for roughly 17 patients, whereas three other patients were processed with MiXCR and VDJtools. Because the origin of CDR3 nucleotide sequences shared between donor and recipient could not be assigned, those sequences were removed. At least 2-fold expansion over unstimulated cells and a minimum CFSE-low frequency of 0.002% (template counts) or 0.001% (read counts) were required for clones to be classified as alloreactive. Clones were considered mappable if detected in sequenced pre-transplant spleen, lymph node, or MLR CFSE-low populations of the donor or recipient. The cumulative frequency of alloreactive clones was calculated as a percentage of all sequences, weighted by copy number. Entries here come from immuneACCESS through TCRdb and include only in-frame sequences with V and J called. Some clones fail to appear in such tables; in the studies checked, an unresolved V gene covers under half of the shortfall, and the cause of the remainder is unknown. V and J calls and clone size follow that table, whereas D and trimming were derived from the DNA. The sample table lists 9,900 or so clones, about 92% of them with a count of one. The ten largest account for about 3.5% of the sample.

Beyond this particular receptor, the publication reports: GvH clones turned up in recipient bone marrow, with some appearing earlier in ileal mucosa or blood, a pattern consistent with an intestinal mucosal origin. Conclusions were limited by the relatively low number and heterogeneity of intestinal transplant patients. In patients with donor T cell macrochimerism, the allografts had high GvH to HvG T cell clonal ratios. Early after transplant, peak levels of circulating GvH clones were associated with declines in HvG clones.

CDR1 and CDR2 were assigned from the germline V gene as KGHSH and LQKENI. From cysteine to phenylalanine, the CDR3 is 13 amino acids long. Only the CDR3 DNA is retained, 39 bases long and in frame from the first base. About this clone itself: Its antigen is unknown. No much larger clonotype is one base removed from it; base qualities were not supplied.

In the first month after transplant, blood samples were collected up to 4 times, and after that at least monthly when available. The sample here was PBMCs, taken approximately 42 days after intestinal transplantation. The receptor was isolated from a human patient who received an intestinal transplant, so some T cells may come from the graft donor. The rearrangement combines TRBV18 with TRBJ2-5; the D gene is unclear. The J call is doubtful: the DNA matches TRBJ2-7 better. The DNA is as follows: TGTGCCAGCTCACCACCAGATTCCTACGAGCAGTACTTC. Protein translation: CASSPPDSYEQYF.